These 10 T cell receptor beta chains were sequenced from one sample in a study of regulatory T cells in long-lasting Graves disease. Described time point: newly diagnosed GD, antithyroid drugs for less than 3 months. Scientists built the TCR library using RNA that was extracted from PBMCs. For TCR beta, libraries came from iRepertoire HTBI primers and Arm-PCR of CDR3 regions. MiXCR was run by TCRdb on the multiplex PCR reads, yielding one entry per CDR3 protein. In the table there are roughly 610,000 distinct CDR3 sequences, 15% to 20% of which are singletons. The same data also contributed to another study, on T cells in Graves' hyperthyroidism and ophthalmopathy.

The starting material was peripheral blood mononuclear cells (PBMCs), obtained at new diagnosis, from a patient treated with antithyroid drugs. The receptor source for this set is a young woman with Graves disease.

The chain employs TRBV10-3 and TRBJ2-7; D not resolved. V lost 0 bases and J lost 7, with 4 bases in between. From germline, CDR1 is ENHRY and CDR2 SYGVKD. The CDR3 has 11 residues. The chain's CDR3 is CAISESGEQYF. The CDR3, as DNA: TGTGCCATCAGTGAGTCCGGGGAGCAGTACTTC.

The chain recombines TRBV30 with TRBJ2-3; a possible D gene is TRBD2 (6 bases). The germline gives CDR1 GTSNPN, CDR2 SVGIG (reference sequence). This CDR3 spans 16 amino acids. The V end lost 4 bases, the J end lost 3 bases, and 20 bases lay between the germline ends. As DNA, the CDR3 is TGTGCCTGGAAAGTATTTACTAGCACGAAAACAGATACGCAGTATTTT. This encodes CAWKVFTSTKTDTQYF.

This clonotype was counted ten times or more. This rearrangement joins TRBV27 to TRBJ2-1; TRBD2 agrees at 9 bases. Trimming at V came to 3 bases and at J to 2 bases, leaving 2 bases not matched to a gene. CDR3 size: 15 residues. CDR1 is MNHEY, CDR2 SMNVEV, per germline (reference sequence). CDR3 sequence (DNA): TGTGCCAGCAGTTTTAGCGGGGGAACCTACAATGAGCAGTTCTTC. Its protein is CASSFSGGTYNEQFF.

The CDR3 here is CASSMKRDTGELFF. DNA for the CDR3: TGTGCCAGCAGCATGAAAAGGGACACCGGGGAGCTGTTTTTT. The chain is built from TRBV9 and TRBJ2-2; no definite D call. CDR1 is SGDLS and CDR2 is YYNGEE in the germline V gene. The CDR3 totals 14 residues. The V end lost 4 bases, the J end lost 3 bases, and 10 bases lay between the germline ends.

This chain connects TRBV6-2 or TRBV6-3 to TRBJ1-1; 8 bases agree with TRBD1. With 2 bases clipped from V and 5 bases from J, the junction kept 4 bases outside the gene matches. The CDR3 consists of 14 residues. Per germline, CDR1 MNHEY and CDR2 SVGEGT. CDR3 nucleotide sequence: TGTGCCAGCAGTTACCGGAGACAGGGGACTGAAGCTTTCTTT. Translated: CASSYRRQGTEAFF.

V and J are TRBV9 and TRBJ2-5; D perhaps matches TRBD2 (5 bases). The CDR3 runs 13 residues. CDR1 and CDR2 (germline): SGDLS, YYNGEE. Trimming left V 4 bases short and J 2 bases short, with 9 bases between. CDR3 in DNA: TGTGCCAGCAGCAGGCGGGTACAAGAGACCCAGTACTTC. Its protein product is CASSRRVQETQYF. Full variable domain (remainder filled in from reference TRBV9 and TRBJ2-5): DSGVTQTPKHLITATGQRVTLRCSPRSGDLSVYWYQQSLDQGLQFLIQYYNGEERAKGNILERFSAQQFPDLHSELNLSSLELGDSALYFCASSRRVQETQYFGPGTRLLVL.

The rearrangement links TRBV12-3 or TRBV12-4 to TRBJ2-1; 8 bases agree with TRBD1. V lost 2 bases to trimming and J lost 5 bases; unmatched junction nucleotides: 5. There are 15 residues in the CDR3. The CDR3, as DNA: TGTGCCAGCAGTTTAAGCAGGGGGCTGGACAATGAGCAGTTCTTC. The encoded protein is CASSLSRGLDNEQFF.

This clonotype was detected ten times or more. The chain couples TRBV20-1 to TRBJ2-7; D could derive from TRBD1 or TRBD2 (5 bases each). Germline CDR1 is DFQATT and CDR2 is SNEGSKA (reference sequence). V was pared by 1 base and J by 2 bases, with 9 bases between. The CDR3 loop spans 13 amino acids. The CDR3 DNA reads TGCAGTGCTAGAGTCAGGGAGACCTACGAGCAGTACTTC. Its protein product is CSARVRETYEQYF.

The rearrangement links TRBV2 to TRBJ1-2, with D possibly being TRBD1 (6 bases). Trimming stripped 5 bases from V and 7 bases from J, with 23 bases between. The CDR3 is 16 residues long. Germline CDR1 reads SNHLY; CDR2 reads FYNNEI. The CDR3 sequence is CASSLLRGQGGGGYTF. The CDR3 DNA sequence: TGTGCCAGCAGTTTATTGAGGGGACAAGGAGGGGGTGGCTACACCTTC.

Only a few counts were recorded for this clonotype. This sequence joins TRBV20-1 and TRBJ2-3; TRBD2 is a possible D gene (6 bases). Germline V gene data show CDR1 as DFQATT and CDR2 as SNEGSKA (reference sequence). This CDR3 contains 16 residues. Trimming shortened V by 2 bases and J by 5 bases, and 20 bases separated the two germline ends. Here the CDR3 reads CSARTGPVSGVDTQYF. The CDR3 DNA is TGCAGTGCTAGAACCGGACCGGTTAGCGGTGTAGATACGCAGTATTTT.